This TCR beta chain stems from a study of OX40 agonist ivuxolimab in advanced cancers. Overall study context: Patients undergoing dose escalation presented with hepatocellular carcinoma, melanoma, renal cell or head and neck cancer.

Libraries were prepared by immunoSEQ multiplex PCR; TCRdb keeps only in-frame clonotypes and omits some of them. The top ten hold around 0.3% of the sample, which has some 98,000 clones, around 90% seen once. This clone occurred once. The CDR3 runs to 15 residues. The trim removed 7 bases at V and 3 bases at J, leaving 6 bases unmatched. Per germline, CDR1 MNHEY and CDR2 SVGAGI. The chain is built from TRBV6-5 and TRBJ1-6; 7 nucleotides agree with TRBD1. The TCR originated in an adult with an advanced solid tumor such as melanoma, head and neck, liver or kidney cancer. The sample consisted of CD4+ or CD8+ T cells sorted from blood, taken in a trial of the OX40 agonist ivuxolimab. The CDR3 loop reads CASTSGQHYNSPLHF. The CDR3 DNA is TGTGCCAGCACTTCGGGACAGCACTATAATTCACCCCTCCACTTT.